Described below is a single TCR beta chain sequence and its context. Its antigen is still unknown. No much larger clonotype is one base removed from it; base qualities were not supplied. Using the deep immunoSEQ assay, multiplex PCR amplified TCR CDR3 regions from genomic DNA. For each cell subset, the extracted genomic DNA was distributed evenly across all wells of several immunoSEQ 96-well plates, and each plate served as one replicate. For sorted subsets, each replicate PCR was loaded with about 0.2 ug genomic DNA, equivalent to about 33,000 T cell genomes. The purified libraries were quantified using a Qubit 3.0 fluorometer, sized with a Bioanalyzer 2100, and then quantified again using the KAPA Library Quantification kit. A separate single-read 150-cycle Illumina NextSeq 550 flow cell was used to sequence each immunoSEQ 96-well plate. On the authors' methods: Because the immunoSEQ output included only junctional sequences and no quality scores, the filtering could not be the same as the filtering used for full-length reads. Sequences were annotated with PyIR, a Python wrapper for IgBLAST v1.9, using IMGT germline references to assign V/J genes and CDR3. Reads were filtered out if the reads had weak V/J assignments (E-value above 1e-6), no CDR3, stop codons, out-of-frame junctions, or ambiguous translated residues. V3J clonotypes were defined as sequences sharing the same inferred V gene, J gene, and CDR3 amino acid sequence. Percentage overlap between repertoires was computed as shared unique clonotypes divided by the size of the smaller repertoire. RTK rarefaction, the Chao1 estimator, and Recon v2.1 estimates of unobserved clonotypes were used to assess repertoire richness. OLGA was used to compute generation probabilities for all TCRbeta clonotypes that the gDNA method yielded from four donors. The source is immuneACCESS, and TCRdb retained only in-frame sequences with V and J called. Part of the clones is not carried over; for the studies checked, unresolved V genes explain less than half of this, and the remainder is unexplained. V and J calls and clone size are as listed in that table; D and trimming were resolved from the DNA. Present in this sample are hundreds of thousands of clones, around 96% of which were seen just once. Jointly, the top ten make up approximately 0.12% of the sample.

For the CD8 naive samples, CD45RO-negative cells were positively selected for CCR7, yielding a CD45RA+CCR7+ population from which TemRA cells were excluded. Healthy HIV-negative adults with no recently reported acute infections or vaccinations were included as donors. All donors were Caucasian adults living in Nashville, Tennessee, USA. After blood collection by leukapheresis, PBMCs were isolated using Ficoll-Histopaque density gradient centrifugation and then cryopreserved in the vapor phase of liquid nitrogen. Analytical flow cytometry was used to check the purity and quantity of every magnetically sorted T cell population. From each sorted fraction, genomic DNA was isolated and quantified by UV absorbance on a Nanodrop 2000c. This sample is part of a study of shared clonotypes between healthy human individuals (dated by TCRdb to between 2020 and 2021). Some background on the complete study: The cohort comprised two women and a few men aged 18 to 49 years. For each donor, CD4 naive and CD4 memory were each run on three plates, CD8 naive on two plates, and CD8 memory on one plate. To estimate repertoire size and how much clonotypes are shared between individuals, the study performed deep sequencing of blood TCR repertoires from a handful of healthy adults. To increase sequencing depth and limit assay-specific biases, different laboratories used diverse techniques to prepare libraries and sequence TCR repertoires. Each donor's leukapheresis produced roughly between roughly 0.9 and 8.9 billion PBMCs. Overall study results and their limits: Based on pairwise subsampling, the degree of clonotype sharing among donors was expected to be affected by sequencing depth. Roughly 5.2% of naive CD4, 3% to 3.5% of naive CD8, 2.3% of memory CD4, and 0.4% of memory CD8 clonotypes were shared across several donors. Sampling was restricted to blood, and TCR repertoires in tissues likely differ from the TCR repertoires found in blood. Compared with non-shared clonotypes, the clonotypes found in all four sorted-subset donors had higher generation probabilities. Incomplete sequencing was indicated by rarefaction of sorted-subset datasets, despite the large sequencing depth. Estimated clonotype richness was generally larger for naive than for memory subsets. Because the study included only a small number of donors, the genetic and exposure-history diversity represented was limited.

The clonotype originates from a woman aged 25 to 39 in good health. Sequencing was carried out using naive CD8+ T cells sorted from blood. According to the study, the label for this sample's cell subset or site signals: CD45RA+CCR7+.

This receptor has the CDR3 CASSEARGQGKTF. Here is the DNA: TGTGCCAGCAGTGAAGCACGAGGGCAGGGGAAGACCTTC. This chain is built from TRBV2 and TRBJ1-2, with TRBD1 perhaps the D gene, on 6 matching bases. From the cysteine through the phenylalanine, the CDR3 covers 13 amino acids. CDR3 DNA is the only sequence kept; it has 39 bases, read in frame from the first base. The junction shows trimming of 0 bases on V and 14 bases on J, plus 16 bases between the germline ends. CDR1 and CDR2 are drawn from the germline V gene: SNHLY, FYNNEI.